These T cell receptor beta chains were read from a single sample in a study of shared clonotypes between healthy human individuals. The repertoire was sequenced with immunoSEQ multiplex PCR; TCRdb's copy has only in-frame clones and lacks some. The sample records about 480,000 clones, approximately 85% being singletons. Sequencing used PBMCs. The receptors here all came from a woman aged 40 to 50 in good health. Some clones in this sample may be carry-over from other donors' samples. Both conserved end residues are part of each CDR3. The D gene is left open where the match is weak. Size is omitted from some rows. Given values are once, few, many or a class for expanded clones.

J: TRBJ2-3
size: NA
D: NA
V: TRBV4-2
DNA: TGTGCCAGCACCGTCACAGATACGCAGTATTTT
CDR3: CASTVTDTQYF

J: TRBJ1-4
size: few
D: NA
V: TRBV28
DNA: TGTGCCAGCAGTTCCCCCCGCGGGGAAAAACTGTTTTTT
CDR3: CASSSPRGEKLFF

J: TRBJ2-3
size: NA
D: NA
V: TRBV18
DNA: TGTGCCAGCTCACCACAGTTTAGCGGTACTAGCACAGATACGCAGTATTTT
CDR3: CASSPQFSGTSTDTQYF

J: TRBJ1-3
size: NA
D: NA
V: TRBV19
DNA: TGTGCCAGTAGTATTGGGGCAGCCGGCTCTGGAAACACCATATATTTT
CDR3: CASSIGAAGSGNTIYF

J: TRBJ1-2
size: NA
D: NA
V: TRBV18
DNA: TGTGCCAGCTCTGTTCAGGGATTGGGCGGCTACACCTTC
CDR3: CASSVQGLGGYTF

J: TRBJ2-7
size: NA
D: NA
V: TRBV5-1
DNA: TGCGCCAGCAGCCCCTACCCTGTAGGGGGCTACGAGCAGTACTTC
CDR3: CASSPYPVGGYEQYF

J: TRBJ2-7
size: NA
D: NA
V: TRBV6-6
DNA: TGTGCCAGCAGACAGGGCCCCTACGAGCAGTACTTC
CDR3: CASRQGPYEQYF

J: TRBJ1-3
size: NA
D: NA
V: TRBV5-1
DNA: TGCGCCAGCAGCTTGGACAGACCCTCCTCTGGAAACACCATATATTTT
CDR3: CASSLDRPSSGNTIYF

J: TRBJ2-7
size: NA
D: NA
V: TRBV5-1
DNA: TGCGCCAGCAGCTTGGGTCATAGCTCCTACGAGCAGTACTTC
CDR3: CASSLGHSSYEQYF

J: TRBJ1-3
size: NA
D: NA
V: TRBV6-1
DNA: TGTGCCAGCAGTGCAATCCCACAAACCTCTGGAAACACCATATATTTT
CDR3: CASSAIPQTSGNTIYF

J: TRBJ2-1
size: NA
D: TRBD1
V: TRBV7-3
DNA: TGTGCCAGCAGTAGCAGACAGGGACCCTACAATGAGCAGTTCTTC
CDR3: CASSSRQGPYNEQFF

J: TRBJ2-3
size: NA
D: TRBD2
V: TRBV18
DNA: TGTGCCAGCTCAACGACTAGCGGTTCAGATACGCAGTATTTT
CDR3: CASSTTSGSDTQYF

J: TRBJ2-3
size: NA
D: NA
V: TRBV7-2
DNA: TGTGCCAGCAGCCCCGGGACCACAGATACGCAGTATTTT
CDR3: CASSPGTTDTQYF

J: TRBJ2-1
size: NA
D: TRBD2
V: TRBV4-1
DNA: TGCGCCAGCAGCCCAGCCCCGAGCGGGGGGATATACAATGAGCAGTTCTTC
CDR3: CASSPAPSGGIYNEQFF

J: TRBJ2-3
size: NA
D: TRBD2
V: TRBV4-3
DNA: TGCGCCAGCAGCCAAGCGGGCGGGAGCAGTCCCCTTTGGACAGATACGCAGTATTTT
CDR3: CASSQAGGSSPLWTDTQYF

J: TRBJ1-2
size: once
D: TRBD1
V: TRBV6-1
DNA: TGTGCCAGCAGTGTGGACAGGGACTATGGCTACACCTTC
CDR3: CASSVDRDYGYTF

J: TRBJ2-2
size: NA
D: TRBD2
V: TRBV7-9
DNA: TGTGCCAGCACCTATATGGGGACTAGCGGGAACACCGGGGAGCTGTTTTTT
CDR3: CASTYMGTSGNTGELFF

J: TRBJ2-7
size: NA
D: NA
V: TRBV6-5
DNA: TGTGCCAGCAGCTTGGGGGCTTTGAGCTCCTACGAGCAGTACTTC
CDR3: CASSLGALSSYEQYF

J: TRBJ2-6
size: NA
D: TRBD1
V: TRBV6-4
DNA: TGTGCCAGCAGCAAGGGGGCCTCTGGGGCCAACGTCCTGACTTTC
CDR3: CASSKGASGANVLTF

J: TRBJ1-2
size: NA
D: NA
V: TRBV5-6
DNA: TGTGCCAGCAGCTTTCTCTCGTGGGCGGAGATAAACTATGGCTACACCTTC
CDR3: CASSFLSWAEINYGYTF

J: TRBJ2-5
size: NA
D: NA
V: TRBV6-5
DNA: TGTGCCAGCGGGTTTAAAGAGACCCAGTACTTC
CDR3: CASGFKETQYF

J: TRBJ2-3
size: NA
D: NA
V: TRBV14
DNA: TGTGCCAGCAGCCAAGTTAACAGAGGGGATACGCAGTATTTT
CDR3: CASSQVNRGDTQYF

J: TRBJ1-6
size: NA
D: TRBD1
V: TRBV6-5
DNA: TGTGCCAGCAGACCGACAGGGCGAAATTCACCCCTCCACTTT
CDR3: CASRPTGRNSPLHF

J: TRBJ2-3
size: NA
D: TRBD2
V: TRBV5-1
DNA: TGCGCCAGCAGTACTAGCGGAGCTAGCACAGATACGCAGTATTTT
CDR3: CASSTSGASTDTQYF

J: TRBJ2-1
size: NA
D: TRBD2
V: TRBV7-9
DNA: TGTGCCAGCGGTGGGACTAGGCCTAGCTCCTACAATGAGCAGTTCTTC
CDR3: CASGGTRPSSYNEQFF

J: TRBJ2-7
size: NA
D: TRBD2
V: TRBV6-6
DNA: TGTGCCAGCAGGCTCGACGGGACTAGCTCCGGCGAGCAGTACTTC
CDR3: CASRLDGTSSGEQYF

J: TRBJ2-2
size: NA
D: NA
V: TRBV15
DNA: TGTGCCACCAGCAGAGAAGTTTTGCAACTAGTAAGGAACACCGGGGAGCTGTTTTTT
CDR3: CATSREVLQLVRNTGELFF

J: TRBJ2-5
size: NA
D: NA
V: TRBV4-3
DNA: TGCGCCAGCAGCCACGAGGAGGGGGGAGGAGAGACCCAGTACTTC
CDR3: CASSHEEGGGETQYF

J: TRBJ2-1
size: NA
D: NA
V: TRBV19
DNA: TGTGCCAGCCGAGGGGCAGGGACCCTCAATGAGCAGTTCTTC
CDR3: CASRGAGTLNEQFF

J: TRBJ2-3
size: NA
D: NA
V: TRBV6-5
DNA: TGTGCCAGCAGGTATCAAGATACGCAGTATTTT
CDR3: CASRYQDTQYF

J: TRBJ2-2
size: NA
D: NA
V: TRBV11-2
DNA: TGTGCCAGCAGCTTGACAGTTCTGAACACCGGGGAGCTGTTTTTT
CDR3: CASSLTVLNTGELFF

J: TRBJ1-5
size: NA
D: TRBD1
V: TRBV2
DNA: TGTGCCGGCGGACAGGGGCCTTATCAGCCCCAGCATTTT
CDR3: CAGGQGPYQPQHF

J: TRBJ1-6
size: NA
D: NA
V: TRBV2
DNA: TGTGCCAGCAGTGAGAACAGGGTTGTTTCACCCCTCCACTTT
CDR3: CASSENRVVSPLHF

J: TRBJ2-7
size: few
D: TRBD2
V: TRBV7-2
DNA: TGTGCCAGCAGCTTATCCCGGGGACTAGCGGGCAGGGAGCAGTACTTC
CDR3: CASSLSRGLAGREQYF

J: TRBJ2-7
size: few
D: TRBD1
V: TRBV7-2
DNA: TGTGCCAGCAGCACCCGGACAGGGGGCTACGAGCAGTACTTC
CDR3: CASSTRTGGYEQYF

J: TRBJ1-5
size: NA
D: NA
V: TRBV2
DNA: TGTGCCAGCAGTCAGCACCTGGCCCTTAGCAATCAGCCCCAGCATTTT
CDR3: CASSQHLALSNQPQHF

J: TRBJ2-3
size: NA
D: TRBD2
V: TRBV5-6
DNA: TGTGCCAGCAGCTCCCCGGGACTACACACAGATACGCAGTATTTT
CDR3: CASSSPGLHTDTQYF

J: TRBJ1-2
size: NA
D: NA
V: TRBV19
DNA: TGTGCCAGTAGTATAGCGAACTATGGCTACACCTTC
CDR3: CASSIANYGYTF

J: TRBJ2-7
size: NA
D: NA
V: TRBV7-2
DNA: TGTGCCAGCAGCTTAGTGACGGGCTCCGAGCAGTACTTC
CDR3: CASSLVTGSEQYF

J: TRBJ1-5
size: NA
D: NA
V: TRBV15
DNA: TGTGCCACCACGACGGCAAATCAGCCCCAGCATTTT
CDR3: CATTTANQPQHF

J: TRBJ2-2
size: NA
D: NA
V: TRBV7-2
DNA: TGTGCCAGCAGCTTGTTGGCGGGGTTGAACACCGGGGAGCTGTTTTTT
CDR3: CASSLLAGLNTGELFF

J: TRBJ2-5
size: NA
D: NA
V: TRBV6-1
DNA: TGTGCCAGCCGGTATTCTGGGGAAGAGACCCAGTACTTC
CDR3: CASRYSGEETQYF

J: TRBJ2-7
size: NA
D: TRBD1
V: TRBV30
DNA: TGTGCCTGGGCCCCGGGACAGGGTGGGACCTACGAGCAGTACTTC
CDR3: CAWAPGQGGTYEQYF

J: TRBJ2-7
size: NA
D: TRBD2
V: TRBV19
DNA: TGTGCCAGTAGTTCCCCCCGGACTAGCGGGACCTACGAGCAGTACTTC
CDR3: CASSSPRTSGTYEQYF

J: TRBJ1-5
size: NA
D: NA
V: TRBV7-9
DNA: TGTGCCAGCAGCTTAGGTGGGGCCCAGCCCCAGCATTTT
CDR3: CASSLGGAQPQHF

J: TRBJ1-1
size: NA
D: NA
V: TRBV11-2
DNA: TGTGCCAGCAGCCCGGACCGGGGCCAAGTCCATTCGGCTTTCTTT
CDR3: CASSPDRGQVHSAFF

J: TRBJ2-3
size: NA
D: NA
V: TRBV28
DNA: TGTGCCAGCACCCAGAGAGCGTCCACAGATACGCAGTATTTT
CDR3: CASTQRASTDTQYF

J: TRBJ2-7
size: NA
D: TRBD2
V: TRBV5-4
DNA: TGTGCCAGCAGCCCCAGACTAGCGGGAGGATCCTACGAGCAGTACTTC
CDR3: CASSPRLAGGSYEQYF

J: TRBJ2-1
size: NA
D: NA
V: TRBV28
DNA: TGTGCCAGCAGTTTATGGCGGGACTGGAATGAGCAGTTCTTC
CDR3: CASSLWRDWNEQFF

J: TRBJ2-5
size: NA
D: TRBD2
V: TRBV6-6
DNA: TGTGCCAGCAGAACTACTAGCGGGAGAAGGGAAGAGACCCAGTACTTC
CDR3: CASRTTSGRREETQYF

J: TRBJ2-2
size: NA
D: TRBD2
V: TRBV30
DNA: TGTGCCTGGAGTGTAGGACTAGCGGGATGGGGGGACACCGGGGAGCTGTTTTTT
CDR3: CAWSVGLAGWGDTGELFF

J: TRBJ2-2
size: NA
D: NA
V: TRBV7-2
DNA: TGTGCCAGCAGCTTCGCGAGAACGAACACCGGGGAGCTGTTTTTT
CDR3: CASSFARTNTGELFF

J: TRBJ2-7
size: NA
D: NA
V: TRBV7-2
DNA: TGTGCCAGCAGCCTATCTCCGAACTACGAGCAGTACTTC
CDR3: CASSLSPNYEQYF

J: TRBJ2-2
size: NA
D: NA
V: TRBV18
DNA: TGTGCCAGCTCACCAGGACAAATGGTAACCGGGGAGCTGTTTTTT
CDR3: CASSPGQMVTGELFF

J: TRBJ2-7
size: NA
D: NA
V: TRBV2
DNA: TGTGCCAGCAGTGTAGTTTCCGAGCAGTACTTC
CDR3: CASSVVSEQYF